This T cell receptor beta chain emerged from a study of CD8 T cells in ankylosing spondylitis. Overall study findings and caveats: A CD8+ phenotype characterized the disease-linked clones, which were relatively rare in peripheral blood. Characteristic, it appeared, of ankylosing spondylitis blood was a TCR beta motif of seven or eight highly homologous variants. Reports say disease-linked clones showed up significantly more in matched ankylosing spondylitis synovial fluid.

This clonotype was found many times. Its target is unknown. Per the germline V gene, CDR1 is MDHEN and CDR2 is SYDVKM. The CDR3 runs to 13 residues. V lost 6 bases to trimming and J lost 3 bases, with 11 bases between them. Quantitative molecular-barcoded 5'-RACE generated the TCR beta libraries. TCRdb re-called the 5' RACE reads through MiXCR, storing one row per CDR3 protein. Here the sample spans some 150,000 distinct CDR3 sequences, more than 9.5% being singletons. Sequencing was carried out using blood, either unsorted or a sorted T cell fraction (not recorded which). The sequence was obtained from a female donor with ankylosing spondylitis or in good health (not recorded which). The genes are TRBV28 and TRBJ1-1; D gene ambiguous. CDR3 nucleotides: TGTGCCAGCAGAGGGAATTCATACACTGAAGCTTTCTTT. This sequence encodes CASRGNSYTEAFF.